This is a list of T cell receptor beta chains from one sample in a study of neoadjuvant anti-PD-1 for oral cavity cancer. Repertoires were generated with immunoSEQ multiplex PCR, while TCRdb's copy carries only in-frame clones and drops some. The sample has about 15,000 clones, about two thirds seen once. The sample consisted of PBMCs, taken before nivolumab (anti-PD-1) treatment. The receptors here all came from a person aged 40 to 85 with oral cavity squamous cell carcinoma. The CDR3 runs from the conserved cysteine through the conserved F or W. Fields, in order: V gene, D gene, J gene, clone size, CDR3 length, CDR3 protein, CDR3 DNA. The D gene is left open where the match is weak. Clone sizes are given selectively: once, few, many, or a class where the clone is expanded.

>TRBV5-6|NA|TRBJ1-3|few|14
CASSLVQLGNTIYF
TGTGCCAGCAGCTTGGTGCAGTTGGGAAACACCATATATTTT
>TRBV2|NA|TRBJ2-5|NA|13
CASSVAGVETQYF
TGTGCCAGCAGTGTGGCCGGGGTGGAGACCCAGTACTTC
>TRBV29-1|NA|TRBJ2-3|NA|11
CSAAGGDTQYF
TGCAGCGCGGCCGGAGGGGATACGCAGTATTTT
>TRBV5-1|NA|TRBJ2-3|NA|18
CASSLIGQTPGGTDTQYF
TGCGCCAGCAGCTTGATCGGACAGACTCCGGGAGGCACAGATACGCAGTATTTT
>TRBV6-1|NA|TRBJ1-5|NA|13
CASLTAHNQPQHF
TGTGCCAGCTTGACAGCTCACAATCAGCCCCAGCATTTT
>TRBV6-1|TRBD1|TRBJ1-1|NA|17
CASSDPRGARGSTEAFF
TGTGCCAGCAGTGACCCCAGGGGGGCGCGGGGGAGCACTGAAGCTTTCTTT
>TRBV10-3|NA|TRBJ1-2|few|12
CAISEQEVGYTF
TGTGCCATCAGCGAACAGGAGGTAGGCTACACCTTC
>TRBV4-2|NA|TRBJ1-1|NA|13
CASSQDTNTEAFF
TGTGCCAGCAGCCAGGACACGAACACTGAAGCTTTCTTT
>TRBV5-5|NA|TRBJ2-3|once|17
CASSFSFGRPSTDTQYF
TGTGCCAGCAGCTTTTCCTTCGGGAGACCCAGCACAGATACGCAGTATTTT
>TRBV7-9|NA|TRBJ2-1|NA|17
CASSSQGRGFSYNEQFF
TGTGCCAGCAGCTCCCAGGGACGGGGATTCTCCTACAATGAGCAGTTCTTC